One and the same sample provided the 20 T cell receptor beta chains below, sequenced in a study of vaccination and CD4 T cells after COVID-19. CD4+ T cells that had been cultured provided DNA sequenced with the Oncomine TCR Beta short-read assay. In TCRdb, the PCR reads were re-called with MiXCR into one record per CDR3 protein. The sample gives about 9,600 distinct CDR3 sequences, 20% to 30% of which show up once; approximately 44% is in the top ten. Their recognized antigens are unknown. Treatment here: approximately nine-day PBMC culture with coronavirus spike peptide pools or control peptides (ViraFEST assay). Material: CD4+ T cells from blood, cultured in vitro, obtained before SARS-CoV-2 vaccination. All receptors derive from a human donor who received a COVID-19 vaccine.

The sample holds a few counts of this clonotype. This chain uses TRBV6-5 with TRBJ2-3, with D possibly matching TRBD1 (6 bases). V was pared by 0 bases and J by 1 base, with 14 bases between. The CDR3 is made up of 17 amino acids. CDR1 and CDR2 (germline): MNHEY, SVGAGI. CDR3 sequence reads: CASSYSDLNRGTDTQYF. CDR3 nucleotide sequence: TGTGCCAGCAGTTACTCGGATCTGAACAGGGGCACAGATACGCAGTATTTT.

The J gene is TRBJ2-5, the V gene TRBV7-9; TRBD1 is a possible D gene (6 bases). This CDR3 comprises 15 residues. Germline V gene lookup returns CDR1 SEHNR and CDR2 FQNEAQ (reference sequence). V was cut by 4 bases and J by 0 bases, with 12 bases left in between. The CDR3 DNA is TGTGCCAGCAGCTACCCACAGGGTTACCAAGAGACCCAGTACTTC. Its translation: CASSYPQGYQETQYF. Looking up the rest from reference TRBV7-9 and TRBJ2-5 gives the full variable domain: DTGVSQNPRHKITKRGQNVTFRCDPISEHNRLYWYRQTLGQGPEFLTYFQNEAQLEKSRLLSDRFSAERPKGSFSTLEIQRTEQGDSAMYLCASSYPQGYQETQYFGPGTRLLVL.

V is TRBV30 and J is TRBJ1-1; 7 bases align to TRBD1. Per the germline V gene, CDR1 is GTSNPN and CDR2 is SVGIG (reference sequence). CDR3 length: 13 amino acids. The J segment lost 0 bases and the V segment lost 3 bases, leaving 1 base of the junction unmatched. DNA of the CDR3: TGTGCCTGGAGCAGGGGGATGAACACTGAAGCTTTCTTT. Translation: CAWSRGMNTEAFF.

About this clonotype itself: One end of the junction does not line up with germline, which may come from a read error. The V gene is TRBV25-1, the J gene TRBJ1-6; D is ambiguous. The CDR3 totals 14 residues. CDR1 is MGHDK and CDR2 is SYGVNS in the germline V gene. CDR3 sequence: CASSAVSYNSLLHF. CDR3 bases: TGTGCCAGCAGTGCGGTCTCCTATAATTCACTCCTCCACTTT.

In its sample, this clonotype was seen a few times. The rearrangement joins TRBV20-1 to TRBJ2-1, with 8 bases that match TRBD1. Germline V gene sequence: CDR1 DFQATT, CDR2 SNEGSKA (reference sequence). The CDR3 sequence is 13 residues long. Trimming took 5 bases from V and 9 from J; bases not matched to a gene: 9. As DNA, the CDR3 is TGCAGTGCTTTGGACAGGGTGGACGGTGAGCAGTTCTTC. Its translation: CSALDRVDGEQFF.

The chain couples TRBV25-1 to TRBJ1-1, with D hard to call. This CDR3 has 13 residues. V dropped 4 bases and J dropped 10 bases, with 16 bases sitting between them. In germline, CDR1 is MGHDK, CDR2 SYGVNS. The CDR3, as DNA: TGTGCCAGCAGTGGTACACCCCCCACTCGAGCTTTCTTT. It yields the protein CASSGTPPTRAFF.

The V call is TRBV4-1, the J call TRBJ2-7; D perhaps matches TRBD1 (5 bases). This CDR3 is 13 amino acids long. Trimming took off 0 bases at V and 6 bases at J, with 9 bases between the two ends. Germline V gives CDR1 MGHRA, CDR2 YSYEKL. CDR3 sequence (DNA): TGCGCCAGCAGCCAAGATATGGGGCGCGAGCAGTACTTC. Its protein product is CASSQDMGREQYF.

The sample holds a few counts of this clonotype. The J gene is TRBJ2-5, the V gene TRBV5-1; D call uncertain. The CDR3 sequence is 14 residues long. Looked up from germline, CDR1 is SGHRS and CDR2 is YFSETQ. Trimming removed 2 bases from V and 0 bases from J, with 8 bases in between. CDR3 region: CASSLRRYQETQYF. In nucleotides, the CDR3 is TGCGCCAGCAGCTTACGACGGTACCAAGAGACCCAGTACTTC.

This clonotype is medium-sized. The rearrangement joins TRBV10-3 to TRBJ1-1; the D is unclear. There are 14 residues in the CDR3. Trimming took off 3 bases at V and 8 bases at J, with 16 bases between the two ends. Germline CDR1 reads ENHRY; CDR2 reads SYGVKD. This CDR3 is CAISDQGYGEEAFF. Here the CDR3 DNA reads TGTGCCATCAGTGATCAAGGGTATGGAGAAGAAGCTTTCTTT.

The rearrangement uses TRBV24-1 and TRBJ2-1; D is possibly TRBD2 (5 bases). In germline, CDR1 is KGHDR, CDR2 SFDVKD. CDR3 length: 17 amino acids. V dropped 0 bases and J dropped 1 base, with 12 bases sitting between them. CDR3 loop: CATSDLPRGNSYNEQFF. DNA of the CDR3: TGTGCCACCAGTGATTTGCCACGGGGTAATTCCTACAATGAGCAGTTCTTC.

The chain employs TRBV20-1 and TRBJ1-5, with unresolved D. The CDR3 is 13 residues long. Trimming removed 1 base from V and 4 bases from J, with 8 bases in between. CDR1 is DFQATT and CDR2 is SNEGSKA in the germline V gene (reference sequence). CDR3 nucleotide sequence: TGCAGTGCTAGAGTGTCCGGGAATCAGCCCCAGCATTTT. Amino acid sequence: CSARVSGNQPQHF.

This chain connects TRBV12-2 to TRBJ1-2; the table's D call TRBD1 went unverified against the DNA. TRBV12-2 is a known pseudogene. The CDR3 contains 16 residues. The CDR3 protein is CASRLIYPGSYYGYTF. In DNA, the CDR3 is TGTGCAAGTCGCTTAATTTACCCAGGGAGCTACTATGGCTACACCTTC.

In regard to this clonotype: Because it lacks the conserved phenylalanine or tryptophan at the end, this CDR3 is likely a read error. The CDR3 DNA follows: TGTGCCAGCAGTCTTACGGGCACCGGGGAGCTGTTTTCT. Its translation is CASSLTGTGELFS. The V call is TRBV27, the J call TRBJ2-2, with D uncertain. Germline CDR1 and CDR2: MNHEY and SMNVEV (reference sequence). Trimming cost V 5 bases and J 4 bases, with 8 bases left between them. The CDR3 totals 13 residues.

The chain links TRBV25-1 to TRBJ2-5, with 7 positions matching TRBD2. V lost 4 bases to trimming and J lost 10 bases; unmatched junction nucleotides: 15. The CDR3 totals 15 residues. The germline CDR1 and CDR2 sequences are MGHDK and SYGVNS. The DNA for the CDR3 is TGTGCCAGCAGTGGACACGGGACTAAGAGTAAAATCCAGTACTTC. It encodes CASSGHGTKSKIQYF.

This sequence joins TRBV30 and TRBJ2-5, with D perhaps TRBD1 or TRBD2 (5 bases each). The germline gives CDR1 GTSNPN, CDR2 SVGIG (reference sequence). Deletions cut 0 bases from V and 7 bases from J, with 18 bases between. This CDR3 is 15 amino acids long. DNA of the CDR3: TGTGCCTGGAGTGTACGAGAGGGGCAGGGTGGGACCCAGTACTTC. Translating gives CAWSVREGQGGTQYF.

CDR3 nucleotides: TGTGCCAGTAGACGACAGGGAAGGGGCTCTGGGGCCAACGTCCTGACTTTC. The encoded protein is CASRRQGRGSGANVLTF. The gene calls are TRBV19 and TRBJ2-6, with 7 bases fitting TRBD1. This CDR3 has 17 residues. The J segment lost 0 bases and the V segment lost 6 bases, leaving 8 bases of the junction unmatched. Germline assignment: CDR1 LNHDA and CDR2 SQIVND (reference sequence).

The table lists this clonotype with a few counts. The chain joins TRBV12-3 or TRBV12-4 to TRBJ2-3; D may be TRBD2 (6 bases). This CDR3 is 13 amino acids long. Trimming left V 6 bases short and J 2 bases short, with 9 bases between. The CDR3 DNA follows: TGTGCCAGCAGCGGACTACTCACAGATACGCAGTATTTT. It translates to CASSGLLTDTQYF.

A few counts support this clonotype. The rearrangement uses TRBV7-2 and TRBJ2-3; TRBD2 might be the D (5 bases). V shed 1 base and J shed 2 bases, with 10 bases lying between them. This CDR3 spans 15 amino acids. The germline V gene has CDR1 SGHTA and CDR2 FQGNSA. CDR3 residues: CASSLGPSSTDTQYF. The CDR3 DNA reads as TGTGCCAGCAGCTTAGGGCCTAGCTCCACAGATACGCAGTATTTT.

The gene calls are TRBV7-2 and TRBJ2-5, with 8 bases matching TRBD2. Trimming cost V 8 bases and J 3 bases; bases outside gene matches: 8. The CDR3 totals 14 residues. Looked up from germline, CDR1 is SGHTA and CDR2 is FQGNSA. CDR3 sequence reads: CASLEPAGEETQYF. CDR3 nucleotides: TGTGCCAGCCTGGAACCAGCGGGGGAAGAGACCCAGTACTTC.

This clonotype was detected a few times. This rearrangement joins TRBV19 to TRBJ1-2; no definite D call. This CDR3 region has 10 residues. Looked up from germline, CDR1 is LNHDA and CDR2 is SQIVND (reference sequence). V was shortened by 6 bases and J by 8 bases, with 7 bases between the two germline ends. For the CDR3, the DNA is TGTGCCAGTAGCGGAGGAGGCTACACCTTC. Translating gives CASSGGGYTF.